Presented here are 30 T cell receptor beta chains from one specimen sequenced in a study of cytomegalovirus exposure and HLA in healthy donors. The PCR had 60 Vbeta and 13 Jbeta primers. Clones were sequenced by immunoSEQ multiplex PCR, and TCRdb holds only the in-frame ones, with some missing. This listing includes roughly 190,000 clones. The sample comprised PBMCs. The source is a young man in good health and CMV-seronegative.

This chain links TRBV2 with TRBJ1-3; D remains unclear. The CDR3 contains 15 residues. The ends were cut back, 4 bases at V and 1 base at J, with 11 bases in the middle. Germline loops: CDR1 SNHLY, CDR2 FYNNEI. The CDR3 spells CASSAESGSGNTIYF. As DNA, the CDR3 is TGTGCCAGCAGTGCTGAGTCGGGTTCTGGAAACACCATATATTTT.

The gene calls are TRBV25-1 and TRBJ2-7; D not certain. The CDR3 spans 12 residues. V was trimmed by 4 bases and J by 4 bases, leaving 8 bases between them. The germline V gene encodes CDR1 MGHDK and CDR2 SYGVNS. CDR3 sequence reads: CASSVSGYEQYF. The CDR3 nucleotides read TGTGCCAGCAGTGTCTCAGGATACGAGCAGTACTTC.

The gene calls are TRBV29-1 and TRBJ1-2, with 7 bases lining up with TRBD1. CDR3 length: 10 amino acids. Germline trimming cut 3 bases from V and 12 bases from J; bases unmatched to any gene: 4. CDR1 and CDR2 (germline): SQVTM, ANQGSEA. For the CDR3, the DNA is TGCAGCGTTGAGGAGGGGGCGGACACCTTC. Translating it yields CSVEEGADTF.

The CDR3 sequence is CASSGRQGVTDTQYF. The CDR3 nucleotides read TGCGCCAGCAGTGGAAGACAGGGAGTGACAGATACGCAGTATTTT. This chain connects TRBV10-1 to TRBJ2-3; 7 positions match TRBD1. The germline gives CDR1 WNHNN, CDR2 SYGVQD (reference sequence). Trimming cost V 4 bases and J 3 bases; bases outside gene matches: 7. This CDR3 spans 15 amino acids.

The rearrangement joins TRBV6-5 to TRBJ2-7, with 9 nucleotides matching TRBD1. CDR1 MNHEY and CDR2 SVGAGI come from the germline V gene. CDR3 size: 15 residues. Trimming cost V 6 bases and J 4 bases; bases outside gene matches: 10. CDR3 nucleotide sequence: TGTGCCAGCAGCCCGTTGCGAGGACAGGGGTACGAGCAGTACTTC. Translated, it gives CASSPLRGQGYEQYF.

This chain joins TRBV11-3 and TRBJ1-1, with TRBD1 matching 11 bases. This CDR3 is built from 15 residues. Trimming at V came to 5 bases and at J to 6 bases, leaving 8 bases not matched to a gene. CDR1 SGHNT and CDR2 YENEEA come from the germline V gene. CDR3 in DNA: TGTGCCAGCAGCCGGGGACAGGGGGGGATCCCTGAAGCTTTCTTT. It specifies CASSRGQGGIPEAFF.

The J gene is TRBJ2-7, the V gene TRBV18; 8 nucleotides agree with TRBD1. The CDR3 sequence is 14 residues long. V was clipped by 1 base and J by 5 bases; unmatched bases: 4. Germline loops: CDR1 KGHSH, CDR2 LQKENI. The CDR3 loop reads CASSPLQGADEQYF. In DNA, the CDR3 is TGTGCCAGCTCACCACTGCAGGGGGCCGACGAGCAGTACTTC.

The V call is TRBV11-3, the J call TRBJ2-1; D unresolved. The CDR3 is 16 residues long. Looked up from germline, CDR1 is SGHNT and CDR2 is YENEEA. V lost 2 bases to trimming and J lost 8 bases, with 19 bases between them. The DNA of the CDR3 is TGTGCCAGCAGCTTACGAAGACGAACCCTGGCGGATGAGCAGTTCTTC. It translates to CASSLRRRTLADEQFF.

The V call is TRBV7-6, the J call TRBJ2-5; D unresolved. V lost 5 bases to trimming and J lost 2 bases, with 3 bases between them. CDR1 and CDR2 (germline): SGHVS, FNYEAQ. The CDR3 is 11 residues long. CDR3 sequence reads: CASSLQETQYF. In nucleotides, the CDR3 is TGTGCCAGCAGCCTGCAAGAGACCCAGTACTTC.

The CDR3 nucleotides are TGTGCCAGCAGTCCGGGGATTAATCAGCCCCAGCATTTT. It specifies CASSPGINQPQHF. The rearrangement joins TRBV7-9 to TRBJ1-5, with D unclear. The CDR3 is made up of 13 amino acids. The V gene lost 6 bases and the J gene lost 4 bases, with 10 bases spanning the gap. Germline V gene sequence: CDR1 SEHNR, CDR2 FQNEAQ (reference sequence).

The chain carries TRBV19 and TRBJ1-2, with TRBD1 matching over 7 bases. J was trimmed by 1 base and V by 6 bases; bases with no gene match: 8. Germline values: CDR1 LNHDA, CDR2 SQIVND (reference sequence). The CDR3 is 15 amino acids. This CDR3 is CASSGQAGFNYGYTF. The CDR3 DNA is TGTGCCAGTAGCGGACAGGCGGGGTTTAACTATGGCTACACCTTC. The entire variable domain, with the rest obtained from reference TRBV19 and TRBJ1-2, is as follows: DGGITQSPKYLFRKEGQNVTLSCEQNLNHDAMYWYRQDPGQGLRLIYYSQIVNDFQKGDIAEGYSVSREKKESFPLTVTSAQKNPTAFYLCASSGQAGFNYGYTFGSGTRLTVV.

This chain connects TRBV11-3 to TRBJ2-1; D is possibly TRBD1 (5 bases). Trimming removed 4 bases at V and 4 bases at J, with 8 bases between. The length of the CDR3 is 13 residues. CDR1 is SGHNT and CDR2 is YENEEA in the germline V gene. CDR3 loop: CASSSAGYNEQFF. Written as DNA, the CDR3 is TGTGCCAGCAGCTCAGCAGGGTACAATGAGCAGTTCTTC.

This chain uses TRBV10-3 with TRBJ1-5, with 9 bases fitting TRBD1. The CDR3 totals 15 residues. The V gene's germline CDR1 is ENHRY and CDR2 SYGVKD. The trim removed 3 bases at V and 2 bases at J, leaving 2 bases unmatched. The chain's CDR3 is CAISDRTGGNQPQHF. CDR3 in DNA: TGTGCCATCAGTGATCGGACAGGGGGCAATCAGCCCCAGCATTTT.

V is TRBV28 and J is TRBJ1-4; the D gene is possibly TRBD1 (5 bases). Trimming shortened V by 2 bases and J by 10 bases, and 11 bases separated the two germline ends. CDR3 length: 13 amino acids. CDR1 and CDR2 (germline): MDHEN, SYDVKM. Here the CDR3 reads CASSLPGPGKLFF. CDR3 DNA sequence: TGTGCCAGCAGTTTACCAGGGCCTGGAAAACTGTTTTTT.

The chain has TRBV19 and TRBJ1-1; D gene uncertain. Germline values: CDR1 LNHDA, CDR2 SQIVND (reference sequence). V was shortened by 3 bases and J by 0 bases, with 14 bases between the two germline ends. This CDR3 has 16 amino acids. CDR3 in amino acids: CASSISRLAVNTEAFF. CDR3 sequence (DNA): TGTGCCAGTAGTATTTCCCGACTCGCGGTGAACACTGAAGCTTTCTTT.

The chain has TRBV5-4 and TRBJ1-1, with D perhaps TRBD1 (5 bases). V was cut by 8 bases and J by 8 bases, with 7 bases left in between. Per germline, CDR1 SGHNT and CDR2 YYREEE (reference sequence). The CDR3 spans 9 residues. Here the CDR3 reads CASGHEAFF. CDR3 DNA sequence: TGTGCCAGTGGACACGAAGCTTTCTTT.

Remarks on this clone: A read error may account for a junction end that differs from germline. The genes are TRBV27 and TRBJ2-7; 7 bases line up with TRBD1. CDR3 length: 13 residues. Per germline, CDR1 MNHEY and CDR2 SMNVEV (reference sequence). This CDR3 is CASSLSRDSELNF. CDR3 DNA: TGTGCCAGCAGTTTATCGAGGGACAGCGAGTTGAACTTC.

The rearrangement links TRBV5-1 to TRBJ2-6; D is possibly TRBD1 (5 bases). Per germline, CDR1 SGHRS and CDR2 YFSETQ. The CDR3 totals 16 residues. Trimming took off 0 bases at V and 3 bases at J, with 10 bases between the two ends. This CDR3 is CASSLAAGFGANVLTF. The CDR3 nucleotides are TGCGCCAGCAGCTTGGCGGCAGGGTTTGGGGCCAACGTCCTGACTTTC.

The chain is built from TRBV25-1 and TRBJ2-7, with 7 positions matching TRBD2. Trimming removed 6 bases from V and 3 bases from J; junction bases left unmatched: 14. Germline CDR1 MGHDK, CDR2 SYGVNS. This CDR3 comprises 16 residues. The CDR3 DNA follows: TGTGCCAGCAGATCGGGATTCTGGCGGGGGAACTACGAGCAGTACTTC. Residues: CASRSGFWRGNYEQYF.

V gene TRBV4-3 combines with J gene TRBJ2-1, with a possible D match to TRBD2 (5 bases). CDR1 is LGHNA, CDR2 YSLEER, per germline. The germline V and J ends were trimmed by 7 bases and 6 bases, with 16 bases remaining between them. The CDR3 loop spans 14 amino acids. CDR3 in amino acids: CASTRGRGGNEQFF. Here the CDR3 DNA reads TGCGCCAGCACCCGGGGTCGGGGTGGCAATGAGCAGTTCTTC.

V usage is TRBV5-1 and J usage is TRBJ2-7; D is ambiguous. The CDR3 is 15 amino acids. Germline loops: CDR1 SGHRS, CDR2 YFSETQ. Trimming stripped 0 bases from V and 2 bases from J, with 12 bases between. CDR3 sequence: CASSLDVGSPYEQYF. CDR3 DNA sequence: TGCGCCAGCAGCTTGGATGTGGGCAGCCCCTACGAGCAGTACTTC.

J is TRBJ1-5 and V is TRBV19; TRBD1 might be the D (5 bases). CDR1 and CDR2 from the germline V gene are LNHDA and SQIVND (reference sequence). With 2 bases removed from V and 6 bases from J, the gap between germline ends came to 8 bases. The CDR3 spans 13 residues. CDR3 sequence reads: CASSIRGVQPQHF. DNA of the CDR3: TGTGCCAGTAGTATACGGGGGGTTCAGCCCCAGCATTTT.

This sequence joins TRBV19 and TRBJ1-1, with TRBD1 as a possible D gene (6 bases). Germline CDR1 is LNHDA and CDR2 is SQIVND (reference sequence). Trimming pared 7 bases from V and 4 bases from J, leaving 13 bases between. The CDR3 covers 13 residues. The chain's CDR3 is CASINGQSTEAFF. As DNA, the CDR3 is TGTGCCAGTATAAATGGACAGAGCACTGAAGCTTTCTTT.

V gene TRBV7-8 combines with J gene TRBJ1-5; TRBD1 aligns across 9 bases. Germline assignment: CDR1 SGHVS and CDR2 FQNEAQ. CDR3 length: 14 residues. The J segment lost 7 bases and the V segment lost 7 bases, leaving 8 bases of the junction unmatched. CDR3 amino acids: CASTLGTGKQPQHF. The CDR3 DNA reads TGTGCCAGCACCCTCGGGACAGGGAAACAGCCCCAGCATTTT.

The V call is TRBV30, the J call TRBJ2-1; D is unclear. The germline V gene has CDR1 GTSNPN and CDR2 SVGIG (reference sequence). The CDR3 runs to 11 residues. V dropped 2 bases and J dropped 4 bases, with 3 bases sitting between them. CDR3 nucleotide sequence: TGTGCCTGGAGTATATACAATGAGCAGTTCTTC. This translates into CAWSIYNEQFF.

The chain carries TRBV6-5 and TRBJ1-1; perhaps TRBD1 as D (5 bases). Trimming left V 0 bases short and J 3 bases short, with 14 bases between. The CDR3 runs to 16 residues. Germline values: CDR1 MNHEY, CDR2 SVGAGI. CDR3 amino acids: CASSYSSGGKDTEAFF. Here the CDR3 DNA reads TGTGCCAGCAGTTACTCGAGCGGGGGTAAGGACACTGAAGCTTTCTTT.

The rearrangement uses TRBV5-1 and TRBJ1-6, with 9 bases fitting TRBD1. From germline, CDR1 is SGHRS and CDR2 YFSETQ. V lost 4 bases, J lost 8 bases, and 7 bases stayed unmatched. The CDR3 contains 15 residues. The CDR3 nucleotides read TGCGCCAGCAGCGGGCCGACAGGGGGGGATTCACCCCTCCACTTT. Residues: CASSGPTGGDSPLHF.

This sequence joins TRBV29-1 and TRBJ1-2; D ambiguous. The length of the CDR3 is 11 residues. Looked up from germline, CDR1 is SQVTM and CDR2 is ANQGSEA. V gave up 7 bases and J gave up 2 bases, with 8 bases separating them. The DNA of the CDR3 is TGCAGCGCCACAGAGAACTATGGCTACACCTTC. Translated, it gives CSATENYGYTF.

The V call is TRBV6-1, the J call TRBJ2-1; TRBD1 is a possible D gene (6 bases). Trimming cost V 0 bases and J 4 bases, with 13 bases left between them. CDR3 length: 16 amino acids. Germline-derived CDR1 and CDR2 are MNHNS and SASEGT. CDR3 coding DNA: TGTGCCAGCAGTGAAGCGCTGGGGGCGCCGTACAATGAGCAGTTCTTC. It translates to CASSEALGAPYNEQFF.

The J gene is TRBJ2-3, the V gene TRBV19; a possible D gene is TRBD2 (5 bases). V was trimmed by 6 bases and J by 4 bases, leaving 17 bases between them. CDR1 is LNHDA and CDR2 is SQIVND in the germline V gene (reference sequence). The CDR3 loop spans 15 amino acids. The DNA for the CDR3 is TGTGCCAGTAGGTCCGTGGAGTTTAGCGCAGATACGCAGTATTTT. Translation: CASRSVEFSADTQYF.